Each of the 6 T cell receptor beta chains below was sequenced from the same sample in a study of cytomegalovirus exposure and HLA in healthy donors. Primers included in the PCR were 60 Vbeta and 13 Jbeta primers. The repertoire was sequenced with immunoSEQ multiplex PCR; TCRdb's copy has only in-frame clones and lacks some. Of about 130,000 clones listed, more than 15% are singletons. The sample comprised PBMCs. These receptors originate from a female donor in good health and CMV-seropositive.

The J gene is TRBJ2-2, the V gene TRBV4-1; 10 nucleotides match TRBD1. The germline gives CDR1 MGHRA, CDR2 YSYEKL. The CDR3 contains 18 residues. The junction had 5 bases not matched to a gene; V was cut back by 1 base and J by 0 bases. Written as DNA, the CDR3 is TGCGCCAGCAGCCAAGCTCCCGGGACAGGGGCGAACACCGGGGAGCTGTTTTTT. Protein product: CASSQAPGTGANTGELFF.

The chain has TRBV10-3 and TRBJ2-7; a possible D gene is TRBD1 (7 bases). Trimming stripped 9 bases from V and 1 base from J, with 13 bases between. This CDR3 spans 13 amino acids. CDR1 is ENHRY and CDR2 is SYGVKD in the germline V gene. The CDR3 loop is CAIQGTSSYEQYF. The CDR3 coding sequence is TGTGCCATACAGGGGACTTCGTCCTACGAGCAGTACTTC.

This clone has only a few counts. This chain joins TRBV7-9 and TRBJ2-7; 9 bases line up with TRBD1. Germline lookup yields CDR1 SEHNR and CDR2 FQNEAQ (reference sequence). Trimming removed 5 bases from V and 5 bases from J; junction bases left unmatched: 10. This CDR3 region has 15 residues. CDR3 DNA: TGTGCCAGCAGCCGCGCCGGGACAGGGTGGGACGAGCAGTACTTC. Translated, it gives CASSRAGTGWDEQYF.

This clone turned up a few times. This chain joins TRBV5-8 and TRBJ2-7; 12 positions match TRBD2. V trimming: 2 bases; J trimming: 5 bases; junction bases outside the gene matches: 8. The CDR3 has 16 residues. CDR1 is SGHTS, CDR2 YDEGEE, per germline. The DNA for the CDR3 is TGTGCCAGCAGCTTAGGACTAGCGGGAATGTATAACGAGCAGTACTTC. Protein product: CASSLGLAGMYNEQYF.

This clone appeared a few times. The chain couples TRBV28 to TRBJ2-7; a weak D match, TRBD2 (5 bases). V lost 6 bases and J lost 2, with 17 bases in between. The CDR3 has 15 residues. Germline V gene data show CDR1 as MDHEN and CDR2 as SYDVKM. CDR3 sequence: CASSRIRRGTYEQYF. The CDR3 DNA reads TGTGCCAGCAGCCGAATCCGCCGGGGTACCTACGAGCAGTACTTC.

This chain links TRBV6-5 with TRBJ2-5, with 7 bases fitting TRBD2. With 0 bases clipped from V and 3 bases from J, the junction kept 1 base outside the gene matches. Germline CDR1 MNHEY, CDR2 SVGAGI. The CDR3 covers 14 residues. CDR3 nucleotide sequence: TGTGCCAGCAGTTACTCTCTAGCGGAAGAGACCCAGTACTTC. Translated, it gives CASSYSLAEETQYF.